The entry below describes one T cell receptor beta chain. This sample stems from a study of technical replicates of blood from a few donors. Sequencing used immunoSEQ multiplex PCR; TCRdb keeps in-frame clones, though not all of them. The table includes about 97,000 clones, around 96% detected once. CDR3 size: 15 residues. From germline, CDR1 is SGHDN and CDR2 FVKESK. The V gene lost 1 base and the J gene lost 8 bases, with 15 bases spanning the gap. This chain connects TRBV14 to TRBJ2-1; possibly TRBD2 for D (6 bases). Sequencing was performed on T cells isolated from PBMCs. The sequence was collected from a human donor in good health. CDR3 region: CASSQAGVIGDEQFF. For the CDR3, the DNA is TGTGCCAGCAGCCAAGCGGGAGTGATTGGCGATGAGCAGTTCTTC.